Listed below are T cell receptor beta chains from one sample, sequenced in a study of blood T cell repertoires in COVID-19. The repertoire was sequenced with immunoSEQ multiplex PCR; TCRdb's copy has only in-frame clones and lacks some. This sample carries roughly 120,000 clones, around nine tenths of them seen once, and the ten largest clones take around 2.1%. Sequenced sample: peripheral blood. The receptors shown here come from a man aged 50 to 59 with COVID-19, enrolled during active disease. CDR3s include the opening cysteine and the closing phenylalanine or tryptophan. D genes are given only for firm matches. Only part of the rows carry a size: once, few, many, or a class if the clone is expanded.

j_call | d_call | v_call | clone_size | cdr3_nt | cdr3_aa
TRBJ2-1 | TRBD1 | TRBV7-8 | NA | TGTGCCAGCAGCCTCGGGACAGCCAACAATGAGCAGTTCTTC | CASSLGTANNEQFF
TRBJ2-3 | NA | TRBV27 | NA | TGTGCCAGCAGTCCCACCCTCTTTGCCCGCGGGACAGATACGCAGTATTTT | CASSPTLFARGTDTQYF
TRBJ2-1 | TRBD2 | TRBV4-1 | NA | TGCGCCAGCAGCCAAGGACGAGACTTACCGGGACTAGCGGACAATGAGCAGTTCTTC | CASSQGRDLPGLADNEQFF
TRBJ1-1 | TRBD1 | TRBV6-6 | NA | TGTGCCAGCATTACCGGGACAGGGACGGTGAACACTGAAGCTTTCTTT | CASITGTGTVNTEAFF
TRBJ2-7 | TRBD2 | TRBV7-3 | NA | TGTGCCAGCAGCTTAAACGCAGCGGGATCTCCCTACGAGCAGTACTTC | CASSLNAAGSPYEQYF
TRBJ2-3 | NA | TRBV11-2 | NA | TGTGCCAGCAGCTCCTACTCAGGGCCAGATACGCAGTATTTT | CASSSYSGPDTQYF
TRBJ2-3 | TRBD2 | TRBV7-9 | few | TGTGCCAGCAAGATAGCGGGAGTCATAGCAGATACGCAGTATTTT | CASKIAGVIADTQYF
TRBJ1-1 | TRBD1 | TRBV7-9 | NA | TGTGCCAGCAGCTTAGGAGGGGGCGGTAAGGCTGAAGCTTTCTTT | CASSLGGGGKAEAFF
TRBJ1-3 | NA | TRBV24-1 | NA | TGTGCCACCAGTGACGGAGGGAGCTCTGGAAACACCATATATTTT | CATSDGGSSGNTIYF
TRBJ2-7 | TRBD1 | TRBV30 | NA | TGTGCCTGGAGTCGGGACAGTCAGTACGAGCAGTACTTC | CAWSRDSQYEQYF
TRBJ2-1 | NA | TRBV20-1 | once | TGCAGTGCTAGTAGGAGGTACAATGAGCAGTTCTTC | CSASRRYNEQFF
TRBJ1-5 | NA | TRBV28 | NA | TGTGCCAGCAGTTTCGACCCCCGACACCCCAATCAGCCCCAGCATTTT | CASSFDPRHPNQPQHF
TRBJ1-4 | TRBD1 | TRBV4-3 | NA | TGCGCCAGCAGCCAAGGACAGGGGGGAGGAAAATTCGGGGAGGAAAAACTGTTTTTT | CASSQGQGGGKFGEEKLFF
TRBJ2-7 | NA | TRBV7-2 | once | TGTGCCAGCAGCTTAAACGTAATGGTGGGAGCCTACGAGCAGTACTTC | CASSLNVMVGAYEQYF
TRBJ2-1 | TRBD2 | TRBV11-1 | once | TGTGCCAGCAGCCCCGGACTAGTTATTGAGCAGTTCTTC | CASSPGLVIEQFF
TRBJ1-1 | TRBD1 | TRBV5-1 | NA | TGCGCCAGCAGCCAAGGCCGGACAGGGGGGACTGAAGCTTTCTTT | CASSQGRTGGTEAFF
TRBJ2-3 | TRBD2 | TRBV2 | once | TGTGCCAGTGACCGACTAGCGGGCACAGATACGCAGTATTTT | CASDRLAGTDTQYF
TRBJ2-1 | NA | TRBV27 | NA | TGTGCCAGCAGTTTAAGGGCGGGCTGGCTGAACAATGAGCAGTTCTTC | CASSLRAGWLNNEQFF
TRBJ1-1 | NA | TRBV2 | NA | TGTGCCAGCAGTGTCCTGGGGGACTCTGAAGCTTTCTTT | CASSVLGDSEAFF
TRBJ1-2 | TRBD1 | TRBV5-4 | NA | TGTGCCAGCAGCTGGCCGGGACAGAGTAACTATGGCTACACCTTC | CASSWPGQSNYGYTF
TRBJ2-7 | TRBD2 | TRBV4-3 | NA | TGCGCCAGCAGCCAAGGGACTAGCGGGACCAGCTCCTACGAGCAGTACTTC | CASSQGTSGTSSYEQYF
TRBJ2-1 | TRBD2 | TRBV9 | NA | TGTGCCAGCAGCCCCAGGGAGCGGGAGGTAAATGAGCAGTTCTTC | CASSPREREVNEQFF
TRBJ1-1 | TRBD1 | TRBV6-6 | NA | TGTGCCAGCAGTCAATCCTCAGGGGGCGTATCCACTGAAGCTTTCTTT | CASSQSSGGVSTEAFF
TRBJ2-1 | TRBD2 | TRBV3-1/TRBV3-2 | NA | TGTGCCAGCAGCCGCAGGGGACTAGCGGGAAGGAATGAGCAGTTCTTC | CASSRRGLAGRNEQFF
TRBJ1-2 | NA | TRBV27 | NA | TGTGCCAGCAGTTCGATGGACAGTAACTATGGCTACACCTTC | CASSSMDSNYGYTF
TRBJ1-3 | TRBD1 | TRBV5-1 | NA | TGCGCCAGCAGCCCACAGGGGGCGTCTGGAAACACCATATATTTT | CASSPQGASGNTIYF